This T cell receptor beta chain stems from a study of vaccination effects on CD4 cells after COVID-19. As for the study in general: Each participant received a vaccine that was either BNT162b2 or mRNA-1273, given as two doses. Samples came from two convalescent patients 16 days and one week before vaccination.

The table lists this clone with a count of one. Its antigen is still unknown. With the ViraFEST assay, the study expanded antigen-specific CD4+ T cells using viral peptide pools, then sequenced them. With more than 9 days of culture completed, CD4+ T cells were isolated. The individual was infected with SARS-CoV-2 between March and December 2020, as confirmed by PCR. Libraries were prepared by immunoSEQ multiplex PCR; TCRdb keeps only in-frame clonotypes and omits some of them. The sample yields approximately 24,000 clones, approximately 79% seen once. This TCR was recovered from a human donor who had a prior SARS-CoV-2 infection. The sample in question was CD4+ T cells from PBMCs cultured with SARS-CoV-2 spike peptides, obtained before COVID-19 vaccination.

The CDR3 region is CASSADRRGFTTNEKLFF. The CDR3, as DNA: TGTGCCAGCAGTGCCGATAGGAGGGGATTTACAACTAATGAAAAACTGTTTTTT. The chain couples TRBV2 to TRBJ1-4, with D possibly being TRBD1 (5 bases). CDR3 length: 18 residues. In germline, CDR1 is SNHLY, CDR2 FYNNEI. The V end was cut by 4 bases, the J end by 0 bases, with 18 bases between.